This entry is about one T cell receptor (beta chain). Its antigen is not yet known. Per-base quality was not reported, and no clone a single base away is much larger than it. Library prep was done by the immunoSEQ multiplex PCR assay. For the original study's pipeline: A statistical classification framework was built to diagnose cytomegalovirus status from the catalog of TCR beta chain sequences. Sourced from immuneACCESS, this table was stored by TCRdb with only in-frame sequences that have V and J called. A share of the clones is absent; for the studies checked, an unresolved V gene accounts for under half, and the remainder has no known explanation. V and J calls and clone size are those listed in that table; D and trimming were worked out from the DNA. The sample has about 130,000 clones on record, 85% to 90% of them singletons. Roughly 6.7% of the sample is held by the ten biggest clonotypes.

This specimen comes from a study of cytomegalovirus exposure and HLA in healthy donors (dated by TCRdb to between 2016 and 2019). Turning to the overall study: The roughly 670 repertoires of the first cohort and the 120 validation repertoires were produced on the same platform, according to a later analysis. A separate validation cohort of approximately 130 different subjects was used in addition to the approximately 700-subject first cohort. The study combined high-throughput TCR immunosequencing, statistical association of individual TCRs with disease status, and machine learning to predict cytomegalovirus infection status. The study was designed to test whether signatures of past pathogen exposure could be identified by cataloging public T cell receptors.

The donors were included in the validation cohort of over a hundred subjects, a group kept apart from the roughly 700-subject first cohort. Based on the germline V gene (reference sequence), the CDR1 and CDR2 sequences are MNHEY and SMNVEV. Its CDR3 holds 11 amino acids, cysteine through phenylalanine. Only CDR3 DNA is held: 33 bases, read in frame from base 1. The germline V and J ends show losses of 6 bases and 15 bases respectively, and no gene match explains 8 bases of the junction. Study-level results and caveats: A later analysis lacked HLA typing for the validation cohort, so it scored co-occurrence in that cohort across all 130 or so repertoires. Most TCR sequences were observed very rarely across donors, whereas some public TCRs were present in many individuals. It was suggested by the authors that the approach could potentially be generalized to other disease states and immunological phenotypes. In a later analysis, TCRs clustered in the first cohort were found to also tend to co-occur in the roughly 120 validation repertoires, with 94% of cluster scores above 0. In both the original and validation cohorts, the classifier was reported to diagnose cytomegalovirus status with high specificity and sensitivity. In vitro tests confirmed that a few of the cytomegalovirus-associated TCR beta chains recognize cytomegalovirus antigens. A total of fewer than 200 TCR beta chains were listed by the study as associated with cytomegalovirus.

The clonotype comes from a woman aged 25 to 39 in good health and CMV-seropositive. What was sequenced was PBMCs. The rearranged chain carries TRBV27 and TRBJ2-3; the junction holds 8 bases that match TRBD2. The nucleotide sequence is TGTGCCAGCAGGAGCGGGAGCCGAGGTTATTTT. This yields the protein CASRSGSRGYF.